Only one count was recorded for the clone carrying this T cell receptor beta chain. The data derive from a study of T-cell reconstitution after alpha-beta-depleted transplantation in children. CDR1 SNHLY and CDR2 FYNNEI come from the germline V gene. V shed 4 bases and J shed 2 bases, with 13 bases lying between them. The CDR3 has 15 residues. Unique molecular identifiers were built into the TCRbeta library. Using its own MiXCR run on the PCR reads, TCRdb lists one record per CDR3 protein. Of about 200,000 distinct CDR3 sequences in the sample, just over 14% were seen once. This rearrangement joins TRBV2 to TRBJ2-3; maybe TRBD2 (6 bases). The sample consisted of PBMCs from the stem cell graft donor, taken from the stem cell graft. The sequence came from a human donor who donated a stem cell graft to a child with acute lymphoblastic leukemia. In DNA, the CDR3 is TGTGCCAGCAGTGCGGTAGCGGAGTCCACAGATACGCAGTATTTT. Protein product: CASSAVAESTDTQYF. Variable domain in full (rest from reference TRBV2 and TRBJ2-3): EPEVTQTPSHQVTQMGQEVILRCVPISNHLYFYWYRQILGQKVEFLVSFYNNEISEKSEIFDDQFSVERPDGSNFTLKIRSTKLEDSAMYFCASSAVAESTDTQYFGPGTRLTVL.